This T cell receptor beta chain emerged from a study of beta chain features in type 1 diabetes. The entirety of the isolated RNA underwent reverse transcription, so expressed TCRB transcripts were sequenced. Sequencing was performed with immunoSEQ multiplex PCR; in TCRdb, only in-frame clones are kept and a portion is missing. The sample contains about 220,000 clones, approximately 11% of which appear only once. Trimming shortened V by 3 bases and J by 6 bases, and 11 bases separated the two germline ends. The CDR3 is 13 amino acids. Germline V gene data show CDR1 as LNHDA and CDR2 as SQIVND (reference sequence). This clone appeared a few times.

The clonotype originates from a man younger than 30 in good health. The chain uses TRBV19 and TRBJ1-2, with D possibly TRBD1 on 6 matching bases. Source material: central memory CD4+ T cells from blood. The CDR3 nucleotides are TGTGCCAGTAGTATTCCCCCAGGGGATGGCTACACCTTC. Encoded protein: CASSIPPGDGYTF.